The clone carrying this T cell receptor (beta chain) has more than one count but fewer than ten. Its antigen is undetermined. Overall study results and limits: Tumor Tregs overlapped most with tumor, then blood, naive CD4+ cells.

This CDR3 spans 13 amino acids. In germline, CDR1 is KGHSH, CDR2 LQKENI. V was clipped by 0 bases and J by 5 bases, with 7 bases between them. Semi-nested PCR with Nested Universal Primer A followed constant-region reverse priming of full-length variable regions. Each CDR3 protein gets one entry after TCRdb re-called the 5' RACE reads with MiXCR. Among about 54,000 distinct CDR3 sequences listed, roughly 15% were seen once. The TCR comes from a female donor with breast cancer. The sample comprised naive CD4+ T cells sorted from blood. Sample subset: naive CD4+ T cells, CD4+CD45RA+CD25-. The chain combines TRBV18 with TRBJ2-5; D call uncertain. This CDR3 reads CASSPPPGETQYF. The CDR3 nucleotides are TGTGCCAGCTCACCACCGCCTGGGGAGACCCAGTACTTC.